This T cell receptor beta chain comes out of a study of T cell responses to AZD1222 COVID-19 vaccine. Repertoires were generated with immunoSEQ multiplex PCR, while TCRdb's copy carries only in-frame clones and drops some. The profile shows some 170,000 clones, roughly nine tenths of them singletons. This clone was seen a single time. Its specificity is not known. This same CDR3 is encoded by further DNA sequences in the sample. Study-wide results and caveats: Only after the peak T cell response were repertoires sampled. Increased Spike-specific TCR breadth and depth were observed after two AZD1222 doses.

Germline V CDR1 and CDR2: SGHRS, YFSETQ. This CDR3 spans 13 amino acids. The germline V and J ends were trimmed by 2 bases and 0 bases, with 5 bases remaining between them. The receptor was derived from an adult in good health. The specimen was peripheral blood, collected on day 0 of AZD1222 vaccination. The chain couples TRBV5-1 to TRBJ1-1; D ambiguous. Here the CDR3 DNA reads TGCGCCAGCAGCTTCCAGCTGAACACTGAAGCTTTCTTT. Residues: CASSFQLNTEAFF.